Following are 19 T cell receptor beta chains from one sample sequenced in a study of T cells in Graves' hyperthyroidism and ophthalmopathy. TCR beta CDR3 regions were amplified from RNA transcripts. When the TCR CDR3 underwent first-round RT-PCR, the HTBI primer set was used. In TCRdb, the multiplex PCR reads were re-called with MiXCR into one record per CDR3 protein. The profile shows around 350,000 distinct CDR3 sequences, roughly 15% of them singletons. Sequencing was done on a sample of blood. The receptors derive from a woman in her sixties with Graves' ophthalmopathy.

This clonotype was seen repeatedly, ten times or more. The chain combines TRBV29-1 with TRBJ1-1; 7 nucleotides line up with TRBD1. The CDR3 has 15 amino acids. From germline, CDR1 is SQVTM and CDR2 ANQGSEA. Trimming removed 6 bases from V and 3 bases from J; junction bases left unmatched: 13. CDR3 DNA sequence: TGCAGCGTAGGGAGTAAACAGGGGTGGGACACTGAAGCTTTCTTT. Protein: CSVGSKQGWDTEAFF.

CDR3 region: CASSYRRMNTEAFF. CDR3 bases: TGTGCCAGCAGTTACAGACGTATGAACACTGAAGCTTTCTTT. The chain is built from TRBV6-2 or TRBV6-3 and TRBJ1-1; D is uncertain. Trimming stripped 2 bases from V and 0 bases from J, with 7 bases between. The CDR3 sequence is 14 residues long. Per the germline V gene, CDR1 is MNHEY and CDR2 is SVGEGT.

This clonotype was detected many times. This chain joins TRBV20-1 and TRBJ1-6, with 12 nucleotides matching TRBD1. This CDR3 is 17 amino acids long. Germline CDR1 is DFQATT and CDR2 is SNEGSKA (reference sequence). Trimming cost V 1 base and J 6 bases; bases outside gene matches: 7. This CDR3 reads CSARVGTGGFGNSPLHF. CDR3 nucleotide sequence: TGCAGTGCTAGAGTAGGGACAGGGGGCTTCGGTAATTCACCCCTCCACTTT.

This clonotype was counted only a few times. V gene TRBV28 combines with J gene TRBJ1-1; 7 nucleotides align to TRBD1. The CDR3 extends over 14 amino acids. Germline CDR1 and CDR2: MDHEN and SYDVKM. Germline trimming cut 4 bases from V and 1 base from J; bases unmatched to any gene: 3. CDR3 DNA: TGTGCCAGCAGTTGGACAGGAACGAACACTGAAGCTTTCTTT. It translates to CASSWTGTNTEAFF.

This clonotype was detected ten times or more. The CDR3 region is CSAIAGSSYNEQFF. For the CDR3, the DNA is TGCAGTGCAATAGCGGGTAGCTCCTACAATGAGCAGTTCTTC. The chain links TRBV20-1 to TRBJ2-1, with 7 positions matching TRBD2. The V gene end was trimmed by 6 bases and the J gene end by 0 bases; junction bases not matched to a gene: 5. The CDR3 covers 14 residues. Looked up from germline, CDR1 is DFQATT and CDR2 is SNEGSKA (reference sequence).

In this sample, this clonotype turned up many times. The rearrangement links TRBV5-1 to TRBJ2-1, with 13 positions matching TRBD2. Per the germline V gene, CDR1 is SGHRS and CDR2 is YFSETQ. The CDR3 extends over 15 amino acids. J was trimmed by 5 bases and V by 3 bases; bases with no gene match: 2. The CDR3 DNA is TGCGCCAGCAGCTGGGGACTAGCGGGGAACAATGAGCAGTTCTTC. Its translation is CASSWGLAGNNEQFF.

This clonotype was seen more than once but under ten times. With a much larger clone just one base away, this may be a read error. Given the absence of the conserved phenylalanine or tryptophan at the CDR3 end, a read error is likely. The rearrangement links TRBV14 to TRBJ2-1; 8 nucleotides agree with TRBD1. Germline CDR1 reads SGHDN; CDR2 reads FVKESK. The trim removed 6 bases at V and 2 bases at J, leaving 12 bases unmatched. There are 17 residues in the CDR3. The CDR3 spells CASSSWTGTKTYNEQFL. DNA of the CDR3: TGTGCCAGCAGTTCCTGGACAGGGACAAAGACCTACAATGAGCAGTTCCTC.

The chain is built from TRBV7-3 and TRBJ2-2; D gene ambiguous. V dropped 5 bases and J dropped 8 bases, with 9 bases sitting between them. The germline V gene has CDR1 SGHTA and CDR2 FQGTGA. The CDR3 is 12 amino acids. The CDR3 DNA is TGTGCCAGCAGCCCCCAGAGGGGGGAGCTGTTTTTT. Encoded protein: CASSPQRGELFF.

The sample holds many counts of this clonotype. The chain is built from TRBV3-1 and TRBJ1-4; the D gene is possibly TRBD1 (5 bases). V dropped 8 bases and J dropped 5 bases, with 12 bases sitting between them. The germline CDR1 and CDR2 sequences are LGHDT and YNNKEL (reference sequence). The CDR3 is 13 amino acids. CDR3 residues: CASAPGGNEKLFF. In DNA, the CDR3 is TGTGCCAGCGCCCCCGGGGGAAATGAAAAACTGTTTTTT.

This chain joins TRBV28 and TRBJ1-2, with a weak D call TRBD1 (5 bases). V was cut by 7 bases and J by 5 bases, with 11 bases left in between. The CDR3 is 12 amino acids. From germline, CDR1 is MDHEN and CDR2 SYDVKM. DNA of the CDR3: TGTGCCAGCACACCAGGGTATTATGGCTACACCTTC. As protein: CASTPGYYGYTF.

As regards this clonotype: A read error may produce the germline difference seen at one junction end. The chain recombines TRBV10-3 with TRBJ2-1, with 7 bases fitting TRBD1. Germline CDR1 is ENHRY and CDR2 is SYGVKD. CDR3 length: 13 amino acids. The CDR3 nucleotides are TGCGCCATCAGGCAGGGGGTTGGCAATGAGCAGTTCTTC. Encoded protein: CAIRQGVGNEQFF.

The chain is built from TRBV5-5 and TRBJ1-2, with 8 bases identical to TRBD1. V was clipped by 4 bases and J by 4 bases; unmatched bases: 6. In germline, CDR1 is SGHKS, CDR2 YYEKEE (reference sequence). The CDR3 sequence is 14 residues long. DNA of the CDR3: TGTGCCAGCAGCCGCGGACAGGGAAGCTATGGCTACACCTTC. This gives the protein CASSRGQGSYGYTF. The entire variable domain, with the rest obtained from reference TRBV5-5 and TRBJ1-2, is as follows: DAGVTQSPTHLIKTRGQQVTLRCSPISGHKSVSWYQQVLGQGPQFIFQYYEKEERGRGNFPDRFSARQFPNYSSELNVNALLLGDSALYLCASSRGQGSYGYTFGSGTRLTVV.

This clonotype was observed a few times. A much larger clone differs by one base, so this may be a read error. This chain connects TRBV11-2 to TRBJ2-6, with D uncertain. CDR3 length: 15 amino acids. The germline V gene encodes CDR1 SGHAT and CDR2 FQNNGV. CDR3 nucleotide sequence: TGTACCAGCAGCTTAGTACGCTCTGGGGCCAACGTCCTGACTTTC. Translating gives CTSSLVRSGANVLTF.

This clonotype was counted at least ten times. The chain recombines TRBV6-1 with TRBJ1-4, with D maybe TRBD1 (6 bases). This CDR3 contains 14 residues. Germline V gene data show CDR1 as MNHNS and CDR2 as SASEGT. V was shortened by 8 bases and J by 8 bases, with 18 bases between the two germline ends. CDR3 amino acids: CASRRWTAGEKLFF. CDR3 coding DNA: TGTGCCAGCCGGAGGTGGACAGCGGGAGAAAAACTGTTTTTT.

This clonotype was seen only once. This chain links TRBV6-2 or TRBV6-3 with TRBJ2-7; TRBD1 matches 8 bases. With 6 bases clipped from V and 4 bases from J, the junction kept 8 bases outside the gene matches. The CDR3 covers 14 residues. Germline V CDR1 and CDR2: MNHEY, SVGEGT. CDR3: CASRATGGVYEQYF. As DNA, the CDR3 is TGTGCCAGCAGGGCCACAGGGGGTGTGTACGAGCAGTACTTC.

This clonotype was picked up many times. The rearrangement joins TRBV5-1 to TRBJ2-3; tentatively, D is TRBD1 or TRBD2 (5 bases each). Germline CDR1 reads SGHRS; CDR2 reads YFSETQ. CDR3 length: 14 amino acids. Deletions cut 4 bases from V and 2 bases from J, with 11 bases between. CDR3 amino acids: CASSRDGFTDTQYF. CDR3 DNA: TGCGCCAGCAGCCGGGACGGATTCACAGATACGCAGTATTTT.

The chain joins TRBV15 to TRBJ2-3; D is ambiguous. Germline CDR1 reads LNHNV; CDR2 reads YYDKDF (reference sequence). The CDR3 runs 19 residues. V was trimmed by 0 bases and J by 2 bases, leaving 21 bases between them. CDR3 coding DNA: TGTGCCACCAGCAGAGAAAGTGAGACCCATTCTTTCTCCACAGATACGCAGTATTTT. Protein: CATSRESETHSFSTDTQYF.

There are many counts of this clonotype. The CDR3 protein is CASSPPSSYNEQFF. The CDR3 DNA is TGTGCCAGCTCACCACCGTCCAGTTACAATGAGCAGTTCTTC. The chain couples TRBV18 to TRBJ2-1; D is ambiguous. Germline V gene sequence: CDR1 KGHSH, CDR2 LQKENI. Trimming removed 0 bases from V and 4 bases from J, with 7 bases in between. CDR3 size: 14 residues. Variable domain in full (rest from reference TRBV18 and TRBJ2-1): NAGVMQNPRHLVRRRGQEARLRCSPMKGHSHVYWYRQLPEEGLKFMVYLQKENIIDESGMPKERFSAEFPKEGPSILRIQQVVRGDSAAYFCASSPPSSYNEQFFGPGTRLTVL.

This clonotype was counted at least ten times. The chain uses TRBV5-1 and TRBJ2-7; 11 bases map to TRBD1. V gave up 6 bases and J gave up 7 bases; unmatched junction bases: 9. CDR1 and CDR2 from the germline V gene are SGHRS and YFSETQ. CDR3 length equals 14 residues. The CDR3 nucleotides are TGCGCCAGCACAAGCGGACAGGGGGCGCGTGAGCAGTACTTC. As protein: CASTSGQGAREQYF.